The clone carrying this T cell receptor beta chain was picked up a small number of times. Its antigen remains unknown. Use of 60 Vbeta and 13 Jbeta primers characterized the PCR. Some clones are missing from TCRdb's copy, which holds only in-frame ones; the method was immunoSEQ multiplex PCR. The sample includes nearly 110,000 clones, roughly 80% seen only once; the top ten take under 4%. The sample is drawn from a study of cytomegalovirus exposure and HLA in healthy donors. Study as a whole: Earlier sequencing of 150 million to 200 million T cells yielded fewer than 140 million unique TCR beta sequences. Whole-study results and caveats: High specificity and sensitivity for cytomegalovirus status were reported for the classifier. In a later analysis, parvovirus B19, influenza, CMV and Epstein-Barr virus appeared linked to several top co-occurrence clusters. HLA restriction was apparent for most CMV-associated TCR beta chains in a later analysis.

CDR1 and CDR2 from the germline V gene are MNHNY and SVGAGI (reference sequence). This CDR3 region has 14 residues. V was trimmed by 2 bases and J by 4 bases, leaving 12 bases between them. The sample comprised PBMCs. The TCR originated in a man in his fifties or sixties in good health and CMV-seronegative. The chain has TRBV6-6 and TRBJ2-7; D may be TRBD1 (6 bases). This CDR3 reads CASSYEPRGYEQYF. In DNA, the CDR3 is TGTGCCAGCAGTTACGAACCCAGGGGTTACGAGCAGTACTTC.